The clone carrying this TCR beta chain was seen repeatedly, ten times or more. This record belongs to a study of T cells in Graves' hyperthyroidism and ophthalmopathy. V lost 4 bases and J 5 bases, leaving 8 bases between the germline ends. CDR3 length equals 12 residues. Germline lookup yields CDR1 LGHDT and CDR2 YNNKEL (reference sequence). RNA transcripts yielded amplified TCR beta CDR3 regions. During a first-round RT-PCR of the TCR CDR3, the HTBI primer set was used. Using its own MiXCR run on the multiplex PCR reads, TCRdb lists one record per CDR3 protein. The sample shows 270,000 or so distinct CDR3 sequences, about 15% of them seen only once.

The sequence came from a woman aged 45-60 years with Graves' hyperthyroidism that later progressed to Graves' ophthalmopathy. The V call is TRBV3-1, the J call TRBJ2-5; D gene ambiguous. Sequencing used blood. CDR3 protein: CASSRNWETQYF. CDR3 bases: TGTGCCAGCAGCCGAAACTGGGAGACCCAGTACTTC.